The source of this T cell receptor beta chain is a study of cytomegalovirus exposure and HLA in healthy donors. Findings and caveats of the study: In a later analysis, an Asian-associated ancestry cluster reportedly showed fewer N-insertions than the approximately 670-donor mean.

This CDR3 contains 16 residues. Trimming shortened V by 5 bases and J by 1 base, and 14 bases separated the two germline ends. The germline gives CDR1 MNHNY, CDR2 SVGAGI (reference sequence). With regard to this clone: Its antigen is not known.

With 60 Vbeta and 13 Jbeta primers, the PCR was carried out. The method was immunoSEQ multiplex PCR; TCRdb's version includes in-frame clones alone and lacks a portion of them. The sample holds 82,000 or so clones, roughly a tenth seen once. Material: PBMCs. The chain has TRBV6-6 and TRBJ2-2, with D perhaps TRBD2 (5 bases). The source of this sequence is a man between 60 and 75 years old in good health and CMV-seropositive. In DNA form, the CDR3 reads TGTGCCAGCAGTGTCCGGCGGGCACAGAACACCGGGGAGCTGTTTTTT. Translation gives CASSVRRAQNTGELFF.